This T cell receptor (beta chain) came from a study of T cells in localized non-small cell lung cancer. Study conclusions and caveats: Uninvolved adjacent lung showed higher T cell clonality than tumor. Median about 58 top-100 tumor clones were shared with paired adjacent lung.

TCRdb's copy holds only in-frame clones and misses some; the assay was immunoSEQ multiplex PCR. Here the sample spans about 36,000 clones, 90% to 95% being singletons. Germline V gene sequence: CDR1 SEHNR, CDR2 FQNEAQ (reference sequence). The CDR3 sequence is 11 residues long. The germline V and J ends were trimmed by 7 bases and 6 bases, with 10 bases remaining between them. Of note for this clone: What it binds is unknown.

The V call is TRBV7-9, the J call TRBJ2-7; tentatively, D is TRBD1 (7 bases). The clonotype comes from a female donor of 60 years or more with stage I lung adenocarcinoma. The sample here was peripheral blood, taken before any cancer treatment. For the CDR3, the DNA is TGTGCCAGCACCCAGGGGGGCGAGCAGTACTTC. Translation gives CASTQGGEQYF.